These T cell receptor beta chains were read from a single sample in a study of blood T cell repertoires in COVID-19. Method: immunoSEQ multiplex PCR; TCRdb's copy keeps in-frame clones and lacks some. Among 270,000 or so clones listed, roughly 84% were seen once. Sequenced: PBMCs or T cells enriched from blood (not recorded which). The source is a man in his fifties or sixties who had recovered from COVID-19. CDR3s include the opening cysteine and the closing phenylalanine or tryptophan. The D gene is left open where the match is weak. The listing skips clone size in some rows; elsewhere it reads once, few, many or a size class.

clone size	D gene	J gene	V gene	CDR3 DNA	CDR3 protein
once	NA	TRBJ1-5	TRBV7-8	TGTGCCAGCAGCTTAGGGACAACCCAGCTTATGCAGCCCCAGCATTTT	CASSLGTTQLMQPQHF
NA	NA	TRBJ1-1	TRBV10-3	TGTGCCACCAAGGAGAGGAACACAAACACTGAAGCTTTCTTT	CATKERNTNTEAFF
NA	NA	TRBJ1-2	TRBV10-3	TGTGCCATCAGGAATGACGGCCTTTCGGCTAGCGGGTACACCTTC	CAIRNDGLSASGYTF
NA	NA	TRBJ1-6	TRBV11-3	TGTGCCAGCAGCTTAGACGGCAGGGTAAACTCACCCCTCCACTTT	CASSLDGRVNSPLHF
NA	NA	TRBJ2-5	TRBV14	TGTGCCAGCAGTGGGGAGACTCAGTACTTC	CASSGETQYF
NA	NA	TRBJ1-2	TRBV12-5	TGTGCTAGTGGTTTGAACAGGGAGGGATATGGCTACACCTTC	CASGLNREGYGYTF
NA	NA	TRBJ1-5	TRBV6-5	TGTGCCAGCAGCCCGATTTTAGGGGATGGTCAGCCCCAGCATTTT	CASSPILGDGQPQHF
NA	TRBD1	TRBJ1-1	TRBV18	TGTGCCAGCTCACTACAACCCGCGGACAGGCCAAACACTGAAGCTTTCTTT	CASSLQPADRPNTEAFF
many	TRBD1	TRBJ1-1	TRBV6-2/TRBV6-3	TGTGCCAGCAGTTCCCCGGACAGGAAGAACACTGAAGCTTTCTTT	CASSSPDRKNTEAFF
NA	NA	TRBJ1-5	TRBV9	TGTGCCAGCAGCGTAGAACCGGGAGCCAATCAGCCCCAGCATTTT	CASSVEPGANQPQHF
NA	TRBD1	TRBJ2-1	TRBV24-1	TGTGCCACCAGTGATTTGAAGGGGGCTGAGCAGTTCTTC	CATSDLKGAEQFF
NA	TRBD2	TRBJ2-1	TRBV5-1	TGCGCCAGCTCACCGGGACTAGCGGGGGGGCGGTTCAAAAATGAGCAGTTCTTC	CASSPGLAGGRFKNEQFF
NA	NA	TRBJ1-2	TRBV5-6	TGTGCCAGCAGCCTGGACAGACAACTCGGCTACACCTTC	CASSLDRQLGYTF
NA	TRBD2	TRBJ2-7	TRBV11-3	TGTGCCAGCAGCCCTGCCGGCGGACTAGTCAATTCTGAGCAGTACTTC	CASSPAGGLVNSEQYF
NA	TRBD1	TRBJ1-5	TRBV27	TGTGCCAGCAGCAGGACAGGGGCGTCACGAAATCAGCCCCAGCATTTT	CASSRTGASRNQPQHF
few	NA	TRBJ2-1	TRBV6-5	TGTGCCAGCAGCAACTTTGAAGAGCAGTTCTTC	CASSNFEEQFF
NA	NA	TRBJ2-7	TRBV3-1/TRBV3-2	TGTGCCAGCAGCGCTACCGGGGGATCCTACGAGCAGTACTTC	CASSATGGSYEQYF
NA	TRBD1	TRBJ1-2	TRBV25-1	TGTGCCAGCAGTGAAGTTGGGGACAGGGGGCTTAGGGATGGCTACACCTTC	CASSEVGDRGLRDGYTF
many	NA	TRBJ1-2	TRBV25-1	TGTGCCAGCAGTGGGAGCGACAGTAACTATGGCTACACCTTC	CASSGSDSNYGYTF
NA	TRBD1	TRBJ1-1	TRBV5-1	TGCGCCAGCAGTTTAAGCACCGGGACAGAAGAAGCTTTCTTT	CASSLSTGTEEAFF
NA	NA	TRBJ2-2	TRBV6-5	TGTGCCAGCAGCTTACAGCGGGCGGGCGCCGGGGAGCTGTTTTTT	CASSLQRAGAGELFF
NA	NA	TRBJ1-6	TRBV18	TGTGCCAGCTCACCCGGATGGACAGCTAATTCACCCCTCCACTTT	CASSPGWTANSPLHF
few	NA	TRBJ1-5	TRBV25-1	TGTGCCAGCAGCCTAGGGGTTGGTAGCAATCAGCCCCAGCATTTT	CASSLGVGSNQPQHF
NA	NA	TRBJ1-2	TRBV4-2	TGTGCCAGCAGCCCACCCATCTCTATCGGGGGCTACACCTTC	CASSPPISIGGYTF
NA	NA	TRBJ2-7	TRBV28	TGTGCCAGCAGCTCACAGGGTGCAACAAGCTACGAGCAGTACTTC	CASSSQGATSYEQYF
once	NA	TRBJ2-1	TRBV3-1/TRBV3-2	TGTGCCAGCAGCTCCCGCCTCCTTGGCGCGGACAATGAGCAGTTCTTC	CASSSRLLGADNEQFF
NA	NA	TRBJ1-1	TRBV19	TGTGCCAGTAGTTATGCTAGGGGGACTGAAGCTTTCTTT	CASSYARGTEAFF
NA	TRBD1	TRBJ1-5	TRBV19	TGTGCCAGTTGGGACAGGGGGGCCTATAGCAATCAGCCCCAGCATTTT	CASWDRGAYSNQPQHF
NA	TRBD1	TRBJ2-7	TRBV7-9	TGTGCCAGCAGCTCCCCAGAGGGACAGGGCCACTACGAGCAGTACTTC	CASSSPEGQGHYEQYF
once	NA	TRBJ1-5	TRBV29-1	TGCAGCTTTTCGACAGGCAGGGATCAGCCCCAGCATTTT	CSFSTGRDQPQHF
NA	TRBD1	TRBJ1-4	TRBV19	TGTGCCAGTACCCCGGGGGACAGGGTCAATGAAAAACTGTTTTTT	CASTPGDRVNEKLFF
NA	TRBD1	TRBJ1-1	TRBV11-3	TGTGCCAGCAGCTTCCGACAGGGGGAGAACACTGAAGCTTTCTTT	CASSFRQGENTEAFF
NA	NA	TRBJ2-7	TRBV27	TGTGCCAGCAGTTTGACCGGGACTGGCTTAAGAGGCTCCTACGAGCAGTACTTC	CASSLTGTGLRGSYEQYF
medium-sized	TRBD1	TRBJ1-2	TRBV30	TGTGCCTGGTCAACCGGGACAGGGGATGGCTACACCTTC	CAWSTGTGDGYTF
NA	TRBD2	TRBJ2-2	TRBV6-5	TGTGCCAGCAGTCAACTCGCGGGGGGGCCCGGGGAGCTGTTTTTT	CASSQLAGGPGELFF
NA	TRBD1	TRBJ1-5	TRBV27	TGTGCCAGCAGTTTTGGGACAGGGCGAAATCAGCCCCAGCATTTT	CASSFGTGRNQPQHF
NA	TRBD1	TRBJ2-3	TRBV5-1	TGCGCCAGCAGCTTTAGGGGGCCCGTCACAGATACGCAGTATTTT	CASSFRGPVTDTQYF
NA	TRBD2	TRBJ2-1	TRBV7-9	TGTGCCAGCAGCTTAGGGTCTAGCGGGAGGCTTAGCTCCTACAATGAGCAGTTCTTC	CASSLGSSGRLSSYNEQFF
once	NA	TRBJ2-7	TRBV7-3	TGTGCCAGCAGCTTAGGGCCCAACTACGAGCAGTACTTC	CASSLGPNYEQYF
NA	TRBD2	TRBJ2-7	TRBV30	TGTGCCTTGAACCCCGGGAGGTCTAGCGGGGCCGGGGAGCAGTACTTC	CALNPGRSSGAGEQYF
NA	TRBD2	TRBJ2-2	TRBV6-2/TRBV6-3	TGTGCCAGCAGTTACGAAAGCGGGGGCCCCACCGGGGAGCTGTTTTTT	CASSYESGGPTGELFF
NA	NA	TRBJ2-7	TRBV2	TGTGCCAGCAGTGAAGCGCTAGCGATTAGCTCCTACGAGCAGTACTTC	CASSEALAISSYEQYF
NA	NA	TRBJ2-7	TRBV13	TGTGCCAGCAGCTTAGGTCGAGGCTCCGAGCAGTACTTC	CASSLGRGSEQYF
NA	NA	TRBJ2-3	TRBV4-1	TGCGCCAGCAGCCACCCCCGGAGGGTTAGGAATACAGATACGCAGTATTTT	CASSHPRRVRNTDTQYF
NA	NA	TRBJ1-2	TRBV19	TGTGCCAGTAGTATTAGTGTTACGAACTATGGCTACACCTTC	CASSISVTNYGYTF
few	NA	TRBJ1-2	TRBV15	TGTGCCACCAGCAGAGTTAGGGGGTTTGACTATGGCTACACCTTC	CATSRVRGFDYGYTF
NA	TRBD1	TRBJ1-1	TRBV9	TGTGCCAGCAGCGCGACAGGGGCGGGGACTGAAGCTTTCTTT	CASSATGAGTEAFF
NA	NA	TRBJ1-1	TRBV5-1	TGCGCCAGCAGCTTCGGACACCCGAACACTGAAGCTTTCTTT	CASSFGHPNTEAFF
NA	TRBD1	TRBJ2-1	TRBV24-1	TGTGCCACCAGTGATTCCGGGACAGGGACTTACAATGAGCAGTTCTTC	CATSDSGTGTYNEQFF
once	NA	TRBJ2-7	TRBV12-3/TRBV12-4	TGTGCCAGCAGTTTAAAGGGGGCCTACGAGCAGTACTTC	CASSLKGAYEQYF
NA	TRBD2	TRBJ2-7	TRBV9	TGTGCCAGCAGCCTCTTTGGTACTCTGGGAGGGCCCGAGGAGCAGTACTTC	CASSLFGTLGGPEEQYF
once	TRBD1	TRBJ1-4	TRBV7-2	TGTGCCAGCAGCTCTGCGACAGGGGATAATGAAAAACTGTTTTTT	CASSSATGDNEKLFF
NA	NA	TRBJ1-2	TRBV28	TGTGCCAGCAGTCCCCGCCTAAACTATGGCTACACCTTC	CASSPRLNYGYTF
few	NA	TRBJ1-5	TRBV19	TGTGCCAGTAGTATCCCAGTTTTGAATCAGCCCCAGCATTTT	CASSIPVLNQPQHF
NA	NA	TRBJ2-7	TRBV29-1	TGCAGCGTTGCTAACGACGAGCAGTACTTC	CSVANDEQYF